This T cell receptor (beta chain) came from a study of T cells after yellow fever vaccination. Study summary: Some fractions had low cell numbers, and these were prepared with SMART-Seq v4 Ultra Low Input.

UMIs and a universal primer site were added when TCR cDNA was made by 5'RACE template switching. TCRdb analysed the 5' RACE reads with MiXCR anew, one entry per CDR3 protein. The sample consists of approximately 550,000 distinct CDR3 sequences, about 14% of them appearing once. This clonotype was seen a handful of times. The CDR3 is 16 residues long. V lost 5 bases, J lost 0 bases, and 14 bases lay in between. The germline V gene encodes CDR1 SEHNR and CDR2 FQNEAQ (reference sequence). The clonotype was recovered from a man younger than 45 who received the YFV17D yellow fever vaccine. The chain combines TRBV7-9 with TRBJ2-1; D tentatively reads TRBD1 or TRBD2 (5 bases each). Sequencing used PBMCs, obtained on the day of the yellow fever booster vaccination. For the CDR3, the DNA is TGTGCCAGCAGCGCCCGGGACCTCAGCTCCTACAATGAGCAGTTCTTC. Its protein product is CASSARDLSSYNEQFF.